This entry lists 14 T cell receptor beta chains sequenced from one sample in a study of post-analysis software for immune sequencing data. cDNA libraries of TCR beta carried unique molecular identifiers. MiXCR, applied by TCRdb to the PCR reads, yields one record per CDR3 protein. The top ten hold approximately 0.55% of the sample, which has roughly 800,000 distinct CDR3 sequences, less than 35% seen once. Study findings and constraints: Higher frequency in patients than in controls was seen for roughly five TRBV segments, with TRBV5-6, TRBV5-1 and TRBV20-1 among them.

No antigen is known for these receptors. Material for sequencing was blood. These receptors were obtained from a girl under 18 with multiple sclerosis.

This sequence joins TRBV7-2 and TRBJ2-4, with 8 bases identical to TRBD2. Germline CDR1 and CDR2: SGHTA and FQGNSA. J lost 10 bases, V lost 2 bases, and 1 base had no gene match. CDR3 size: 12 residues. CDR3 in DNA: TGTGCCAGCAGCTTAACGGGAGGGATTCAGTACTTC. Translated: CASSLTGGIQYF.

Only a few counts were recorded for this clonotype. The rearrangement uses TRBV7-2 and TRBJ2-5, with 7 nucleotides matching TRBD2. The CDR3 sequence is 16 residues long. Germline V gene data show CDR1 as SGHTA and CDR2 as FQGNSA. The V gene end was trimmed by 5 bases and the J gene end by 5 bases; junction bases not matched to a gene: 14. The CDR3 region is CASSPGGRGRRETQYF. In DNA form, the CDR3 reads TGTGCCAGCAGCCCCGGGGGGAGAGGGAGACGTGAGACCCAGTACTTC.

The V gene is TRBV7-9, the J gene TRBJ2-4, with TRBD2 matching 7 bases. The J call may be mistaken, given a closer DNA end match to TRBJ2-5. Germline lookup yields CDR1 SEHNR and CDR2 FQNEAQ (reference sequence). CDR3 length: 14 amino acids. The chain's CDR3 is CASSSGLQEETQYF. In DNA form, the CDR3 reads TGTGCCAGCAGCTCGGGACTACAAGAAGAGACCCAGTACTTC.

This clonotype was detected many times. The genes are TRBV7-9 and TRBJ2-3, with D unresolved. The CDR3 loop spans 14 amino acids. V dropped 3 bases and J dropped 2 bases, with 9 bases sitting between them. Germline CDR1 reads SEHNR; CDR2 reads FQNEAQ (reference sequence). CDR3 sequence: CASSLGSLTDTQYF. The CDR3 DNA follows: TGTGCCAGCAGCTTGGGCTCCCTCACAGATACGCAGTATTTT. Using reference TRBV7-9 and TRBJ2-3 for the parts outside the CDR3, the full variable domain is DTGVSQNPRHKITKRGQNVTFRCDPISEHNRLYWYRQTLGQGPEFLTYFQNEAQLEKSRLLSDRFSAERPKGSFSTLEIQRTEQGDSAMYLCASSLGSLTDTQYFGPGTRLTVL.

This clonotype was detected a few times. The rearrangement links TRBV24-1 to TRBJ2-1; maybe TRBD1 (6 bases). The CDR3 contains 15 residues. CDR1 KGHDR and CDR2 SFDVKD come from the germline V gene. The V and J ends lost 5 bases and 7 bases respectively, with 17 bases between them. The CDR3 sequence: CATSAPWTAKNEQFF. CDR3 bases: TGTGCCACCAGTGCCCCCTGGACAGCTAAGAATGAGCAGTTCTTC.

V and J are TRBV20-1 and TRBJ2-1; TRBD2 agrees at 7 bases. CDR3 length: 15 residues. V was clipped by 0 bases and J by 8 bases; unmatched bases: 10. CDR1 and CDR2 (germline): DFQATT, SNEGSKA (reference sequence). The CDR3 DNA sequence: TGCAGTGCTAGAGAGTGGGGACTATCTAGGGATGAGCAGTTCTTC. Amino acid sequence: CSAREWGLSRDEQFF.

The chain carries TRBV29-1 and TRBJ1-2; 9 bases fit TRBD1. Germline values: CDR1 SQVTM, CDR2 ANQGSEA. V was clipped by 7 bases and J by 4 bases; unmatched bases: 13. The CDR3 extends over 15 amino acids. The CDR3: CSARDRVGRGYGYTF. CDR3 nucleotide sequence: TGCAGCGCTAGGGACAGGGTAGGCCGCGGCTATGGCTACACCTTC.

In the case of this clonotype: One end of the junction does not line up with germline, which may come from a read error. The CDR3 nucleotides are TGTGCCAGCAGCTTCGCGGGGCGGAACTATGGCCACACCTTC. As protein: CASSFAGRNYGHTF. This chain connects TRBV7-9 to TRBJ1-2, with D possibly TRBD1 on 5 matching bases. Germline V gives CDR1 SEHNR, CDR2 FQNEAQ (reference sequence). This CDR3 region has 14 residues.

This clonotype turned up a few times. V and J are TRBV9 and TRBJ2-1; 9 bases fit TRBD2. Germline V gives CDR1 SGDLS, CDR2 YYNGEE. The CDR3 is 16 residues long. J lost 5 bases, V lost 0 bases, and 6 bases had no gene match. In nucleotides, the CDR3 is TGTGCCAGCAGCGTAGAGGGCGGGGGGGCCAACAATGAGCAGTTCTTC. This gives the protein CASSVEGGGANNEQFF.

This clonotype was seen a handful of times. This chain joins TRBV20-1 and TRBJ2-1; 8 nucleotides line up with TRBD2. With 6 bases clipped from V and 2 bases from J, the junction kept 6 bases outside the gene matches. There are 14 residues in the CDR3. Germline V gene sequence: CDR1 DFQATT, CDR2 SNEGSKA (reference sequence). This CDR3 is CSAGEAGAYNEQFF. Here the CDR3 DNA reads TGCAGTGCGGGGGAAGCGGGAGCCTACAATGAGCAGTTCTTC.

The chain couples TRBV7-2 to TRBJ2-3; no definite D call. Germline V lookup: CDR1 SGHTA, CDR2 FQGNSA. The CDR3 has 13 amino acids. The germline V and J ends were trimmed by 4 bases and 9 bases, with 14 bases remaining between them. For the CDR3, the DNA is TGTGCCAGCAGCTCCCCGCCCCAAGGGACGCAGTATTTT. Translated, it gives CASSSPPQGTQYF.

V usage is TRBV18 and J usage is TRBJ2-3; D remains unclear. V lost 2 bases, J lost 2 bases, and 11 bases lay in between. Germline assignment: CDR1 KGHSH and CDR2 LQKENI. The CDR3 length is 15 residues. The DNA of the CDR3 is TGTGCCAGCTCACCAACCGGGTCAGCCACAGATACGCAGTATTTT. It translates to CASSPTGSATDTQYF.

The V and J genes are TRBV28 and TRBJ1-4; D gene ambiguous. V shed 6 bases and J shed 8 bases, with 19 bases lying between them. The CDR3 has 15 amino acids. CDR1 is MDHEN and CDR2 is SYDVKM in the germline V gene. CDR3 region: CASSSIGSLREKLFF. The CDR3 DNA reads as TGTGCCAGCAGCTCTATTGGGAGCCTCAGAGAAAAACTGTTTTTT. Using reference TRBV28 and TRBJ1-4 for the parts outside the CDR3, the full variable domain is DVKVTQSSRYLVKRTGEKVFLECVQDMDHENMFWYRQDPGLGLRLIYFSYDVKMKEKGDIPEGYSVSREKKERFSLILESASTNQTSMYLCASSSIGSLREKLFFGSGTQLSVL.

The chain is built from TRBV6-1 and TRBJ2-6; 11 positions agree with TRBD1. Unmatched junction bases numbered 8, after V lost 4 bases and J lost 0 bases. The CDR3 extends over 19 amino acids. CDR1 MNHNS and CDR2 SASEGT come from the germline V gene. CDR3 sequence: CASSATGTGGSSGANVLTF. The CDR3 DNA is TGTGCCAGCAGTGCCACCGGGACAGGGGGTAGCTCTGGGGCCAACGTCCTGACTTTC.